Included here is one T cell receptor (beta chain) sequence, with context. Profiled with immunoSEQ multiplex PCR; TCRdb holds only in-frame clones, not every one. The data contain some 120,000 clones, roughly 93% of them singletons. This record comes from a study of control samples from healthy donors and cancer patients. Input material: blood. The receptor comes from a man aged 25-40 years in good health.

CDR3 amino acids: CASSPRTSGESLGTDTQYF. In nucleotides, the CDR3 is TGTGCCAGCAGCCCACGGACTAGCGGGGAATCCTTGGGCACAGATACGCAGTATTTT. This chain joins TRBV3-1 (or the pseudogene TRBV3-2) and TRBJ2-3; 12 bases agree with TRBD2. After removal of 4 bases from V and 1 base from J, the junction contained 12 bases not matched to a gene. The CDR3 runs to 19 residues. Germline CDR1 reads LGHDT; CDR2 reads YNNKEL (reference sequence).